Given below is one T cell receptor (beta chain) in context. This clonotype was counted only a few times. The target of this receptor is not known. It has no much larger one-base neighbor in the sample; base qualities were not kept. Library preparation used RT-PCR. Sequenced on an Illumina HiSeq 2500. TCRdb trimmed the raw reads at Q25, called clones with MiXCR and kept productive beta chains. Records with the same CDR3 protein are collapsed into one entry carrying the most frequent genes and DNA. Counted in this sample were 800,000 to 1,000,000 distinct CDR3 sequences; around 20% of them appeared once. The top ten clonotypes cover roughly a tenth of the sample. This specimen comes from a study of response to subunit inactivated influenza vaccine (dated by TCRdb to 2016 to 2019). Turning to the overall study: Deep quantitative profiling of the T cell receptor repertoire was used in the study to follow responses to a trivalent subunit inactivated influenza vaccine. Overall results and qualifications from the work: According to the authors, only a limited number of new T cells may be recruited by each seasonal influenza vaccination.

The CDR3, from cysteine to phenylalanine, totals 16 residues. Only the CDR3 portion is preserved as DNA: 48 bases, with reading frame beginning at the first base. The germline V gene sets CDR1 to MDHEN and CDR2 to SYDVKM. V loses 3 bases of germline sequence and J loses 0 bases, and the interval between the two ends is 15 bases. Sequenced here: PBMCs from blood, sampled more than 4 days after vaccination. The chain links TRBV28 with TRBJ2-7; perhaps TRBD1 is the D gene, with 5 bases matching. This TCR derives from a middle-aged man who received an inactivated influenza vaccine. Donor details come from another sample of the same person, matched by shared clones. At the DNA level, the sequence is TGTGCCAGCAGTTTTTCTCCAGGGTGGAGCTCCTACGAGCAGTACTTC. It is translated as CASSFSPGWSSYEQYF.